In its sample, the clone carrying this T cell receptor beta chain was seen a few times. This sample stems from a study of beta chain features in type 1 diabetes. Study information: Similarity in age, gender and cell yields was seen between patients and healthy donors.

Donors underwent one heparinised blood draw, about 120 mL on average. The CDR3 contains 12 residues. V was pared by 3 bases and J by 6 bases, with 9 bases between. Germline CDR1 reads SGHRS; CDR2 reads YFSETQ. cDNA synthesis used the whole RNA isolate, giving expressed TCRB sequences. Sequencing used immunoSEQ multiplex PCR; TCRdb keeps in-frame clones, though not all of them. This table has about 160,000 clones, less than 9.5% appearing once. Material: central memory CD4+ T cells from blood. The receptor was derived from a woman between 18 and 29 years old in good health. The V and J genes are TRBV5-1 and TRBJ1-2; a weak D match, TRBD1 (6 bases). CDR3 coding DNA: TGCGCCAGCAGCTACGGACAGAATGGCTACACCTTC. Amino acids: CASSYGQNGYTF.